A selection of T cell receptor beta chains follows, all from one sample in a study of T cells after yellow fever vaccination. Via MiXCR, TCRdb re-called the 5' RACE reads, giving one row per CDR3 protein. This sample has some 400,000 distinct CDR3 sequences, with around 6.4% found just once. The sequencing here drew on PBMCs, taken 5 days after the yellow fever booster vaccination. These receptors were taken from a man aged 25-40 years who received the YFV17D yellow fever vaccine. Both conserved end residues are part of each CDR3. D genes are given only for firm matches. Size values are once, few and many counts, or a class for expanded clones, and some rows have none.

d_call j_call v_call clone_size cdr3_nt cdr3_aa
- TRBJ2-5 TRBV6-2/TRBV6-3 few TGTGCCAGCAGCGCAGGACCATACCACCAAGAGACCCAGTACTTC CASSAGPYHQETQYF
- TRBJ2-2 TRBV20-1 few TGCAGTGCTAGAGCTGGGGGAGCAGGCACCGGGGAGCTGTTTTTT CSARAGGAGTGELFF
- TRBJ2-2 TRBV7-9 many TGTGCCAGCAGCCCAGGGACACCGCTAGGGACCGGGGAGCTGTTTTTT CASSPGTPLGTGELFF
TRBD1 TRBJ2-1 TRBV20-1 few TGCAGTGCTAGCAGAACAGGGGGGCCTAATGAGCAGTTCTTC CSASRTGGPNEQFF
- TRBJ2-2 TRBV18 few TGTGCCAGCTCACCAATGACACCTACGAACACCGGGGAGCTGTTTTTT CASSPMTPTNTGELFF
- TRBJ2-5 TRBV7-2 few TGTGCCAGCAGCTTATATGGGTCGGAGACCCAGTACTTC CASSLYGSETQYF
- TRBJ2-7 TRBV6-5 many TGTGCCAGACAAGGGGTCCCCTACGAGCAGTACTTC CARQGVPYEQYF
- TRBJ2-1 TRBV5-1 few TGCGCCAGCAGCTTGATCCTAGCCGGGGGCAATGAGCAGTTCTTC CASSLILAGGNEQFF
TRBD1 TRBJ1-1 TRBV20-1 - TGCAGTGCTAGAGATTGGCCCCCCAGGGGGCAAACTGAAGCTTTCTTT CSARDWPPRGQTEAFF
TRBD2 TRBJ2-7 TRBV5-6 - TGTGCCAGCAGAAAAGCGGGAGGCCCCTGGGAGCAGTACTTC CASRKAGGPWEQYF
- TRBJ2-2 TRBV24-1 few TGTGCCACCAGTGACTCGTCCGCCGGGGAGCTGTTTTTT CATSDSSAGELFF
- TRBJ1-1 TRBV4-3 many TGCGCCAGCAGCCAAGTGGGGTTTGCCACTGAAGCTTTCTTT CASSQVGFATEAFF
- TRBJ2-1 TRBV7-3 many TGTGCCAGCTCCCTTAGGCCCGGCCGGACCTACAATGAGCAGTTCTTC CASSLRPGRTYNEQFF
- TRBJ1-5 TRBV20-1 few TGCAGTGCTAGACCGGACAGAAAGCTTAGCAATCAGCCCCAGCATTTT CSARPDRKLSNQPQHF
TRBD1 TRBJ2-2 TRBV5-4 - TGTGCCAGCAGCCGGGGTGGGGACAGGAACACCGGGGAGCTGTTTTTT CASSRGGDRNTGELFF
- TRBJ1-1 TRBV20-1 many TGCAGTGCAATAGCAGGGAGGCGAGTGGGCACTGAAGCTTTCTTT CSAIAGRRVGTEAFF
TRBD2 TRBJ2-1 TRBV7-2 - TGTGCCAGCAGTCTAAATGGACCGGGACTAGCGGGTGGGGGGGGGCAGTTCTTC CASSLNGPGLAGGGGQFF
- TRBJ2-1 TRBV6-2/TRBV6-3 few TGTGCCAGCTCGGACCAGGGACCGATCGGAGATGAGCAGTTCTTC CASSDQGPIGDEQFF
- TRBJ1-2 TRBV20-1 - TGCAGTGCCGCCAGTAACTATGGCTACACCTTC CSAASNYGYTF
- TRBJ2-7 TRBV6-1 - TGTGCCAGCAGTACCGGAGGGGGGAGCATTTACGAGCAGTACTTC CASSTGGGSIYEQYF
- TRBJ2-1 TRBV20-1 many TGCAGTGCTAGAGTGCCGATCGACAATGAGCAGTTCTTC CSARVPIDNEQFF
TRBD1 TRBJ2-7 TRBV5-1 many TGCGCCAGCAGCTCGAGAGGACAGGGCTACGAGCAGTACTTC CASSSRGQGYEQYF
TRBD2 TRBJ2-1 TRBV5-1 - TGCGCCAGCAGCCCAGCGGGGCCGCATTCCAATGAGCAGTTCTTC CASSPAGPHSNEQFF
- TRBJ1-5 TRBV20-1 few TGCAGTGCCCAAGGGCCCAACCCCGGGGAGGGGAATCAGCCCCAGCATTTT CSAQGPNPGEGNQPQHF
- TRBJ1-4 TRBV7-9 many TGTGCCAGCAGCCTTCGGTTAAATAATGAAAAACTGTTTTTT CASSLRLNNEKLFF
TRBD2 TRBJ2-7 TRBV27 few TGTGCCAGCGGACCCCTGGAGCGGGAGGCCCCCTACGAGCAGTACTTC CASGPLEREAPYEQYF
TRBD2 TRBJ2-2 TRBV6-2/TRBV6-3 few TGTGCCAGCAGTTACTCGATCGGAGCGTACGGGACTAGCGGGATGACCGGGGAGCTGTTTTTT CASSYSIGAYGTSGMTGELFF
- TRBJ2-7 TRBV12-3/TRBV12-4 many TGTGCCAGCAGTTTAGGAGGGGCGCATTACGAGCAGTACTTC CASSLGGAHYEQYF
- TRBJ2-3 TRBV11-2 few TGTGCCAGCAGCTTAGTGGAGGGATTCACAGATACGCAGTATTTT CASSLVEGFTDTQYF
- TRBJ2-7 TRBV7-9 - TGTGCCAGCAGCCACCCCGCGGGACAGATAGCCTACGAGCAGTACTTC CASSHPAGQIAYEQYF
- TRBJ2-3 TRBV9 - TGTGCCAGCAGCGTAGCTACACTTCCCACAGATACGCAGTATTTT CASSVATLPTDTQYF
- TRBJ2-1 TRBV28 many TGTGCCAGCAGTCGCACCAGGAAGAGGAGCTCCTACAATGAGCAGTTCTTC CASSRTRKRSSYNEQFF
- TRBJ2-1 TRBV12-3/TRBV12-4 few TGTGCCAGTGGCTACGCGGGCAATGAGCAGTTCTTC CASGYAGNEQFF
- TRBJ2-3 TRBV7-3 many TGTGCCAGCAGCCGAGGCACAGATACGCAGTATTTT CASSRGTDTQYF
- TRBJ2-7 TRBV7-2 few TGTGCCAGCAGCTGGTCCAATGATCCCTACGAGCAGTACTTC CASSWSNDPYEQYF
- TRBJ2-5 TRBV14 few TGTGCCAGCAGCCAGGGACGACCCGGGCAAGAGACCCAGTACTTC CASSQGRPGQETQYF
- TRBJ2-7 TRBV6-2/TRBV6-3 many TGTGCCAGCAGTTATCTGAACTCCTACGAGCAGTACTTC CASSYLNSYEQYF
- TRBJ2-7 TRBV5-5 once TGTGCCAGCAGCCCAGGGAGCCTCTACGAGCAGTACTTC CASSPGSLYEQYF
- TRBJ2-5 TRBV20-1 - TGCAGTGCTCTACGCATGGTGTCGGGAGAACGGACAGAGACCCAGTACTTC CSALRMVSGERTETQYF
TRBD2 TRBJ2-1 TRBV7-2 few TGTGCCAGCAGCTTAACACTAGCGGGAGGCCTTGAGCAGTTCTTC CASSLTLAGGLEQFF
TRBD1 TRBJ2-1 TRBV7-2 few TGTGCCAGCAGCTCCTGGGACAGGGGGCCCTACAATGAGCAGTTCTTC CASSSWDRGPYNEQFF
- TRBJ2-3 TRBV28 - TGTGCCAGCAGTTTTTTCAGCGGGTCGTATATCGGGTATTTT CASSFFSGSYIGYF
TRBD1 TRBJ1-1 TRBV7-2 - TGTGCCAGCAGCCCAATGGGGACAGTGAACACTGAAGCTTTCTTT CASSPMGTVNTEAFF
- TRBJ2-3 TRBV4-3 many TGCGCCAGCAGCACTCAAGGAGACACGCAGTATTTT CASSTQGDTQYF
TRBD2 TRBJ2-1 TRBV27 - TGTGCCAGCAGGGGGGATGGGGGACTAGAGAACAATGAGCAGTTCTTC CASRGDGGLENNEQFF
TRBD2 TRBJ2-1 TRBV29-1 - TGCAGCGCCGCTAGCGGGAGGGCGAATGAGCAGTTCTTC CSAASGRANEQFF
TRBD2 TRBJ2-2 TRBV3-1 few TGTGCCAGCAGCCAAGCCACTAGCGGGAGCGGGGAGCTGTTTTTT CASSQATSGSGELFF
- TRBJ2-6 TRBV10-1 - TGCGCCAGGGGCGGCAGCTCTGGGGCCAACGTCCTGACTTTC CARGGSSGANVLTF
- TRBJ1-2 TRBV11-2 many TGTGCCAGCAGCTTCGGGGAGTCGGATAACTATGGCTACACCTTC CASSFGESDNYGYTF
TRBD1 TRBJ2-3 TRBV7-8 - TGTGCCAGCAGCCTAACGGGACAGGGGACAGATACGCAGTATTTT CASSLTGQGTDTQYF
TRBD2 TRBJ2-3 TRBV20-1 - TGCAGTGCTTATAGCGGGAGGCGAACTCCTCGCACAGATACGCAGTATTTT CSAYSGRRTPRTDTQYF
- TRBJ2-7 TRBV18 few TGTGCCAGCTCACCCACAGGGCTCCACGAGCAGTACTTC CASSPTGLHEQYF
TRBD1 TRBJ2-7 TRBV9 many TGTGCCAGCAGCGCGACGGACAGGGAGCAGTACTTC CASSATDREQYF
- TRBJ2-1 TRBV6-2/TRBV6-3 - TGTGCCAGCAGTTACTACCTAGGCCGGTTCTTC CASSYYLGRFF
TRBD2 TRBJ2-7 TRBV29-1 few TGCAGCACCAAGGGAGGGGAGGGGATCCACGAGCAGTACTTC CSTKGGEGIHEQYF
- TRBJ2-3 TRBV7-9 many TGTGCCAGCAACCTTTTCAGCGGAGAACTCCTTACAGATACGCAGTATTTT CASNLFSGELLTDTQYF
- TRBJ2-6 TRBV25-1 - TGTGCCAGCAACCCGGGACCGGAGGGGGCCAACGTCCTGACTTTC CASNPGPEGANVLTF
TRBD2 TRBJ2-3 TRBV28 many TGTGCCAGCCTTAATTTGGCTAGCGGGAGTGATGGGGCGCAGTATTTT CASLNLASGSDGAQYF
- TRBJ2-1 TRBV20-1 - TGCAGTGCTAGAATGGCGTTGGGGAGTCATGAGCAGTTCTTC CSARMALGSHEQFF